The 27 T cell receptor beta chains reported below all come from one sample, sequenced in a study of blood T cells in healthy people across ages. Then a second PCR, running roughly 7 to 11 cycles, was carried out with a sample-barcoded 5' primer and a J-beta primer mix. One entry per CDR3 protein, called by TCRdb with MiXCR from the 5' RACE reads. The top ten clones hold around 30% of a sample with about 640,000 distinct CDR3 sequences, 40% to 45% of them seen once. The sequenced material came from blood. The receptor set was obtained from a man aged 80 or over in good health.

The chain carries TRBV5-1 and TRBJ2-7, with D possibly being TRBD1 or TRBD2 (5 bases each). Trimming left V 6 bases short and J 7 bases short, with 23 bases between. The CDR3 is made up of 15 amino acids. The germline V gene encodes CDR1 SGHRS and CDR2 YFSETQ. The CDR3 here is CASTLGPGTTAEQYF. CDR3 DNA: TGCGCCAGCACCCTAGGGCCCGGGACCACGGCGGAGCAGTACTTC.

The V gene is TRBV7-9, the J gene TRBJ2-5; D uncertain. Trimming removed 5 bases from V and 5 bases from J, with 18 bases in between. Looked up from germline, CDR1 is SEHNR and CDR2 is FQNEAQ (reference sequence). This CDR3 comprises 15 residues. This CDR3 is CASSRNADRSETQYF. CDR3 sequence (DNA): TGTGCCAGCAGCCGAAACGCCGATCGAAGCGAGACCCAGTACTTC.

This chain joins TRBV7-2 and TRBJ2-1, with 7 bases lining up with TRBD2. Germline lookup yields CDR1 SGHTA and CDR2 FQGNSA. V shed 6 bases and J 7 bases; nucleotides not matched to a gene: 15. The CDR3 has 16 residues. DNA of the CDR3: TGTGCCAGCAGTCGAATGCGGGGGAGGAGTGGGAATGAGCAGTTCTTC. As protein: CASSRMRGRSGNEQFF.

Turning to this clonotype: Possible read error: a much larger clone is one base away. The chain uses TRBV15 and TRBJ2-5, with 8 bases that match TRBD2. Looked up from germline, CDR1 is LNHNV and CDR2 is YYDKDF (reference sequence). This CDR3 comprises 17 residues. The ends lost 0 bases at V and 5 bases at J; junction bases unmatched: 11. This CDR3 is CATSRDRGSGKRETQYF. The CDR3 coding sequence is TGTGCCACCAGCAGAGATCGAGGTAGCGGGAAGCGGGAGACCCAGTACTTC. Using reference TRBV15 and TRBJ2-5 for the parts outside the CDR3, the full variable domain is DAMVIQNPRYQVTQFGKPVTLSCSQTLNHNVMYWYQQKSSQAPKLLFHYYDKDFNNEADTPDNFQSRRPNTSFCFLDIRSPGLGDTAMYLCATSRDRGSGKRETQYFGPGTRLLVL.

The V gene is TRBV3-1, the J gene TRBJ2-1, with TRBD2 matching 12 bases. V lost 3 bases, J lost 7 bases, and 16 bases stayed unmatched. Germline V CDR1 and CDR2: LGHDT, YNNKEL (reference sequence). CDR3 size: 19 residues. The CDR3 region has the DNA TGTGCCAGCAGCCACCCTTCGGCTAGCGGGAGGGCCGGGGGTAATGAGCAGTTCTTC. Its translation: CASSHPSASGRAGGNEQFF.

The rearrangement uses TRBV5-6 and TRBJ2-4; D unresolved. The CDR3 covers 13 residues. V was trimmed by 4 bases and J by 1 base, leaving 6 bases between them. Germline CDR1 reads SGHDT; CDR2 reads YYEEEE. CDR3 nucleotide sequence: TGTGCCAGCAGCGGACGCGCCAAAAACATTCAGTACTTC. This sequence encodes CASSGRAKNIQYF.

This clonotype has more than one count but fewer than ten. The chain uses TRBV12-3 or TRBV12-4 and TRBJ2-7, with TRBD2 matching 11 bases. This CDR3 has 17 amino acids. V dropped 6 bases and J dropped 4; count of bases not matched to a gene: 14. CDR3 loop: CASSSSFSGRAGYEQYF. CDR3 sequence (DNA): TGTGCCAGCAGCTCATCCTTTAGCGGGAGGGCCGGTTACGAGCAGTACTTC.

V usage is TRBV4-1 and J usage is TRBJ2-5; perhaps TRBD2 as D (5 bases). The CDR3 totals 17 residues. The V gene lost 0 bases and the J gene lost 1 base, with 15 bases spanning the gap. CDR1 is MGHRA, CDR2 YSYEKL, per germline. As DNA, the CDR3 is TGCGCCAGCAGCCAAGATGGAGCACGAACTAGCCAAGAGACCCAGTACTTC. Translation gives CASSQDGARTSQETQYF.

The chain carries TRBV5-1 and TRBJ2-1, with 7 nucleotides matching TRBD2. The length of the CDR3 is 14 residues. Germline assignment: CDR1 SGHRS and CDR2 YFSETQ. After removal of 0 bases from V and 7 bases from J, the junction contained 4 bases not matched to a gene. CDR3 in DNA: TGCGCCAGCAGCTTGGGCGGGACTACGAATGAGCAGTTCTTC. This sequence encodes CASSLGGTTNEQFF.

The chain carries TRBV10-3 and TRBJ2-1; 9 bases are shared with TRBD2. Germline loops: CDR1 ENHRY, CDR2 SYGVKD. The CDR3 runs 13 residues. With 7 bases clipped from V and 4 bases from J, the junction kept 2 bases outside the gene matches. CDR3 amino acids: CAIKAGGYNEQFF. The CDR3 region has the DNA TGTGCCATCAAGGCGGGAGGGTACAATGAGCAGTTCTTC.

V is TRBV2 and J is TRBJ2-4, with 8 bases matching TRBD1. The J call may be faulty, since TRBJ2-7 better matches the DNA end. In germline, CDR1 is SNHLY, CDR2 FYNNEI. This CDR3 comprises 16 residues. The CDR3 sequence: CASSEALGDRTYEQYF. In nucleotides, the CDR3 is TGTGCCAGCAGTGAAGCGCTAGGGGACAGGACCTACGAGCAGTACTTC.

The chain employs TRBV24-1 and TRBJ2-2, with 8 bases identical to TRBD2. V trimming: 3 bases; J trimming: 0 bases; junction bases outside the gene matches: 5. The CDR3 has 17 amino acids. CDR1 KGHDR and CDR2 SFDVKD come from the germline V gene. The DNA of the CDR3 is TGTGCCACCAGTGATCCCCGAGCGGGGGCGAACACCGGGGAGCTGTTTTTT. Amino acid sequence: CATSDPRAGANTGELFF.

The chain has TRBV30 and TRBJ1-2; D remains ambiguous. The CDR3 consists of 13 residues. Germline CDR1 is GTSNPN and CDR2 is SVGIG (reference sequence). V lost 1 base and J 4 bases, leaving 10 bases between the germline ends. CDR3: CAWSGSRSYGYTF. The CDR3 DNA is TGTGCCTGGAGTGGTTCGAGGTCCTATGGCTACACCTTC.

The rearrangement uses TRBV14 and TRBJ2-3; TRBD2 matches 12 bases. The CDR3 totals 15 residues. CDR1 SGHDN and CDR2 FVKESK come from the germline V gene. Losses at the gene ends were 4 bases for V and 4 bases for J; bases not matched to a gene: 3. Here the CDR3 DNA reads TGTGCCAGCAGCCGGACTAGCGGGAACCCAGATACGCAGTATTTT. Protein: CASSRTSGNPDTQYF. The full variable domain, completed using reference TRBV14 and TRBJ2-3, is EAGVTQFPSHSVIEKGQTVTLRCDPISGHDNLYWYRRVMGKEIKFLLHFVKESKQDESGMPNNRFLAERTGGTYSTLKVQPAELEDSGVYFCASSRTSGNPDTQYFGPGTRLTVL.

At least ten counts were recorded for this clonotype. This chain uses TRBV3-1 with TRBJ1-1; 7 nucleotides agree with TRBD1. The germline V gene has CDR1 LGHDT and CDR2 YNNKEL (reference sequence). The CDR3 consists of 14 residues. V dropped 4 bases and J dropped 5; count of bases not matched to a gene: 7. The CDR3 sequence: CASSLTGVGTEAFF. The DNA of the CDR3 is TGTGCCAGCAGCCTCACAGGGGTCGGAACTGAAGCTTTCTTT.

This clonotype was observed a handful of times. The chain uses TRBV6-1 and TRBJ2-4, with 9 positions matching TRBD1. The CDR3 loop spans 14 amino acids. Germline trimming cut 2 bases from V and 6 bases from J; bases unmatched to any gene: 2. Germline V CDR1 and CDR2: MNHNS, SASEGT. Here the CDR3 reads CASSERGQGNIQYF. CDR3 nucleotides: TGTGCCAGCAGTGAACGGGGACAGGGAAACATTCAGTACTTC.

In its sample, this clonotype was seen a few times. V gene TRBV6-1 combines with J gene TRBJ2-7; 8 bases match TRBD1. The V segment lost 8 bases and the J segment 3 bases; nucleotides outside the gene matches: 6. The CDR3 sequence is 13 residues long. Germline values: CDR1 MNHNS, CDR2 SASEGT. CDR3 protein: CASGKTGVYEQYF. DNA for the CDR3: TGTGCCAGCGGAAAGACAGGGGTCTACGAGCAGTACTTC.

V usage is TRBV7-2 and J usage is TRBJ2-3; TRBD2 matches at 14 bases. This CDR3 region has 18 residues. Germline CDR1 is SGHTA and CDR2 is FQGNSA. V lost 5 bases and J lost 3; bases outside the gene matches: 10. The CDR3 reads CASSLVSGLAGATDTQYF. The CDR3 nucleotides read TGTGCCAGCAGCCTCGTCTCGGGACTAGCGGGAGCGACAGATACGCAGTATTTT.

The chain uses TRBV12-3 or TRBV12-4 and TRBJ1-1, with a tentative D call TRBD1 (5 bases). This CDR3 is 14 amino acids long. V lost 1 base, J lost 5 bases, and 11 bases lay in between. CDR3 amino acids: CASSLVRARTEAFF. In nucleotides, the CDR3 is TGTGCCAGCAGTTTAGTCAGGGCGAGGACTGAAGCTTTCTTT.

This rearrangement joins TRBV18 to TRBJ2-1; 7 nucleotides line up with TRBD1. The CDR3 contains 15 residues. Germline V CDR1 and CDR2: KGHSH, LQKENI. J lost 3 bases, V lost 3 bases, and 5 bases had no gene match. The CDR3 DNA follows: TGTGCCAGCTCACCTCTAGGACAGGACTACAATGAGCAGTTCTTC. This gives the protein CASSPLGQDYNEQFF.

Worth noting for this clonotype: A read error may be the cause here, since a much bigger clone is one base away. The rearrangement links TRBV30 to TRBJ2-5, with TRBD2 matching over 8 bases. The J call is uncertain, as TRBJ2-1 better fits the DNA end. CDR1 and CDR2 (germline): GTSNPN, SVGIG (reference sequence). The CDR3 runs 16 residues. CDR3 protein: CAWMFRREGLQETQFF. CDR3 nucleotide sequence: TGTGCCTGGATGTTTCGACGGGAGGGCCTCCAAGAGACCCAGTTCTTC.

This clonotype has more than one count but fewer than ten. This rearrangement joins TRBV28 to TRBJ1-2; 12 nucleotides align to TRBD1. CDR3 length: 17 amino acids. Trimming took 2 bases from V and 3 from J; bases not matched to a gene: 7. Germline V gives CDR1 MDHEN, CDR2 SYDVKM. CDR3: CASSLIGTGGGHYGYTF. CDR3 sequence (DNA): TGTGCCAGCAGTTTAATTGGGACAGGGGGCGGGCACTATGGCTACACCTTC.

The CDR3 loop reads CASSSFEGGRTNIQYF. Here the CDR3 DNA reads TGTGCCAGCAGTTCTTTCGAGGGGGGAAGGACAAACATTCAGTACTTC. V gene TRBV27 combines with J gene TRBJ2-4; D assignment may be TRBD1 or TRBD2 (6 bases each). The length of the CDR3 is 16 residues. CDR1 is MNHEY, CDR2 SMNVEV, per germline (reference sequence). Trimming pared 4 bases from V and 6 bases from J, leaving 19 bases between.

V usage is TRBV20-1 and J usage is TRBJ2-7; TRBD1 matches 8 bases. In germline, CDR1 is DFQATT, CDR2 SNEGSKA (reference sequence). This CDR3 is 13 amino acids long. With 1 base clipped from V and 2 bases from J, the junction kept 1 base outside the gene matches. The CDR3 bases are TGCAGTGCTAGAGGGGACAGGACCTACGAGCAGTACTTC. Translated, it gives CSARGDRTYEQYF.

This clonotype was seen a few times. V usage is TRBV28 and J usage is TRBJ1-4; TRBD1 matches at 7 bases. This CDR3 has 14 amino acids. The germline V gene has CDR1 MDHEN and CDR2 SYDVKM. J was trimmed by 5 bases and V by 8 bases; bases with no gene match: 8. CDR3 DNA: TGTGCCAGCGCGACAGGGTCCGGGAATGAAAAACTGTTTTTT. Amino acids: CASATGSGNEKLFF.

The chain links TRBV5-1 to TRBJ2-7; perhaps D is TRBD1 or TRBD2 (6 bases each). This CDR3 has 14 residues. Germline V lookup: CDR1 SGHRS, CDR2 YFSETQ. V lost 6 bases and J 5 bases, leaving 18 bases between the germline ends. The chain's CDR3 is CASTKYREDDEQYF. The CDR3 DNA is TGCGCCAGCACCAAGTACAGGGAGGACGACGAGCAGTACTTC.

This clonotype has more than one count but fewer than ten. The V call is TRBV2, the J call TRBJ2-5; 7 bases match TRBD2. The CDR3 spans 13 residues. Germline V gene data show CDR1 as SNHLY and CDR2 as FYNNEI. Trimming removed 6 bases from V and 4 bases from J; junction bases left unmatched: 5. The DNA of the CDR3 is TGTGCCAGCAGAGCGGGGCTGTTAGAGACCCAGTACTTC. Its translation: CASRAGLLETQYF.